What follows are 28 T cell receptor gamma chains derived from one specimen sequenced in a study of gamma delta lymphoproliferative disorders and STAT genes. PBMCs from patients and controls supplied the genomic DNA for sequencing. TCRdb called clones from the multiplex PCR reads again using CATT. In the table there are 2,500 or so gamma-chain clones, 10% of which are singletons. Material: blood. These receptors all stem from a human donor in good health.

This clone is labeled as medium-sized (0.01 to 0.1%). This chain joins TRGV2 and TRGJP1. Assignment of the J gene here rests on matching the DNA to germline, because TCRdb gives none. The CDR3 has 17 amino acids. After removal of 3 bases from V and 0 bases from J, the junction contained 10 bases not matched to a gene. Germline CDR1 is EGSNGY and CDR2 is YDSYNSKV. The DNA for the CDR3 is TGTGCCACCTGGGACCCCCATAAGAATACCACTGGTTGGTTCAAGATATTT. It yields the protein CATWDPHKNTTGWFKIF.

This clone is labeled medium-sized. The V and J genes are TRGV10 and TRGJ1 or TRGJ2. The J gene is not listed in TCRdb, so it was assigned here from a DNA match to germline. TRGV10 is an ORF, and what it does is uncertain. With 8 bases clipped from V and 4 bases from J, the junction kept 9 bases outside the gene matches. CDR3 length: 13 amino acids. CDR3 in amino acids: CAAWDPPYYKKLF. The CDR3 nucleotides read TGTGCTGCGTGGGACCCCCCGTATTATAAGAAACTCTTT.

This clone is categorized as medium-sized (0.01 to 0.1%). V gene TRGV10 combines with J gene TRGJP1. No J segment appears in TCRdb, so it was assigned here by matching the sequence to germline. TRGV10 falls under the ORF class, with uncertain function. The CDR3 covers 18 residues. V was clipped by 8 bases and J by 0 bases; unmatched bases: 16. The CDR3 loop reads CAAWGPAHPYTTGWFKIF. The CDR3 bases are TGTGCTGCGTGGGGCCCAGCCCACCCGTATACCACTGGTTGGTTCAAGATATTT.

By its share, this clone is medium-sized. This sequence joins TRGV9 and TRGJ1 or TRGJ2. In the absence of a J gene in TCRdb, the DNA was matched to germline to assign it here. V trimming: 0 bases; J trimming: 3 bases; junction bases outside the gene matches: 8. The CDR3 is made up of 15 amino acids. Germline values: CDR1 GITISATS, CDR2 ISYDGTV (reference sequence). This CDR3 reads CALWEVRGIYYKKLF. The CDR3 bases are TGTGCCTTGTGGGAGGTGCGAGGGATTTATTATAAGAAACTCTTT.

As for this clone: Because the CDR3's place on the DNA is in doubt, the DNA is left out and the CDR3 is given as listed by TCRdb. Here the V gene is TRGV10, but the J gene went uncalled. TRGV10 is an open reading frame whose function is uncertain. The CDR3 contains 22 residues when both ends are counted. This CDR3 is CAAWDLFEPIIIRNSLAVEQHF.

By frequency in the sample, this clone is medium-sized. Other DNA sequences in this specimen translate into the identical CDR3. The chain has TRGV4 and TRGJ1 or TRGJ2. The J gene is not listed in TCRdb, so it was assigned here from a DNA match to germline. From germline, CDR1 is EGSTGY and CDR2 YDSYTSSV. The CDR3 spans 13 residues. The J segment lost 3 bases and the V segment lost 1 base, leaving 3 bases of the junction unmatched. CDR3 region: CATWDGIYYKKLF. The CDR3 coding sequence is TGTGCCACCTGGGATGGAATTTATTATAAGAAACTCTTT.

This clone is medium-sized by share. In the same sample, other DNA sequences code for this CDR3. The gene calls are TRGV9 and TRGJ1 or TRGJ2. The J gene comes from matching the DNA to germline here; TCRdb lacks it. J gave up 4 bases and V 0 bases, and 3 bases lay outside the gene matches. CDR1 and CDR2 from the germline V gene are GITISATS and ISYDGTV (reference sequence). CDR3 size: 13 residues. Here the CDR3 reads CALWEVRYYKKLF. The CDR3 nucleotides read TGTGCCTTGTGGGAGGTGCGGTATTATAAGAAACTCTTT.

This clone is termed medium-sized. V is TRGV9 and J is TRGJP. TCRdb records no J gene; here it was assigned by comparing the DNA to germline. The length of the CDR3 is 17 residues. Per germline, CDR1 GITISATS and CDR2 ISYDGTV (reference sequence). J was trimmed by 7 bases and V by 2 bases; bases with no gene match: 8. The CDR3 nucleotides are TGTGCCTTGTGGGAGGGGGTGGGTGAGTTGGGCAAAAAAATCAAGGTATTT. This gives the protein CALWEGVGELGKKIKVF.

This clone is judged medium-sized. The chain employs TRGV8 and TRGJ1 or TRGJ2. Because TCRdb records no J gene, it was assigned here through a match of the DNA to germline. Germline trimming cut 1 base from V and 6 bases from J; bases unmatched to any gene: 6. This CDR3 is 13 amino acids long. Germline CDR1 is VENAVY and CDR2 is YDSYNSRV. The DNA of the CDR3 is TGTGCCACCTGGGATAGTTTTTCTTATAAGAAACTCTTT. This codes for CATWDSFSYKKLF.

This clone appeared a few times. TCRdb lists the protein of a much larger clone for this DNA, which differs at residue 10, so this is likely a read error; the protein given here is translated from the DNA itself. The genes are TRGV3 and TRGJ1 or TRGJ2. No J gene is reported in TCRdb; it was inferred here by comparing the DNA with germline. There are 15 residues in the CDR3. In germline, CDR1 is VTNTFY, CDR2 YDVSTARD (reference sequence). Trimming at V came to 0 bases and at J to 8 bases, leaving 13 bases not matched to a gene. For the CDR3, the DNA is TGTGCCACCTGGGACAGGCCCACGTTCGAGGATAAGAAACTCTTT. Translating gives CATWDRPTFEDKKLF.

This clone counts as medium-sized. CDR3 residues: CATWDFPYKKLF. CDR3 nucleotide sequence: TGTGCCACCTGGGATTTCCCTTATAAGAAACTCTTT. The chain has TRGV4 and TRGJ1 or TRGJ2. Assignment of the J gene here rests on matching the DNA to germline, because TCRdb gives none. Germline V gene lookup returns CDR1 EGSTGY and CDR2 YDSYTSSV. V gave up 3 bases and J gave up 6 bases; unmatched junction bases: 5. The CDR3 contains 12 residues.

The chain joins TRGV8 to TRGJ1 or TRGJ2. The J gene, missing from TCRdb, was assigned here through DNA to germline matching. J lost 12 bases, V lost 5 bases, and 7 bases had no gene match. CDR1 and CDR2 from the germline V gene are VENAVY and YDSYNSRV. This CDR3 has 10 residues. The CDR3 region has the DNA TGTGCCACCTGGGGGGGGGGGAAACTCTTT. Translated, it gives CATWGGGKLF.

This clone is medium-sized (0.01 to 0.1%) by share. The chain links TRGV8 to TRGJP1. The J gene, left out of TCRdb, was set here by checking the DNA against germline. Germline lookup yields CDR1 VENAVY and CDR2 YDSYNSRV. V dropped 1 base and J dropped 3; count of bases not matched to a gene: 8. The CDR3 spans 16 residues. The CDR3 is CATWDSPGPTGWFKIF. DNA for the CDR3: TGTGCCACCTGGGATAGCCCCGGTCCCACTGGTTGGTTCAAGATATTT.

This clone qualifies as medium-sized (0.01 to 0.1%). The V and J genes are TRGV8 and TRGJ1 or TRGJ2. TCRdb is silent on the J gene; assignment here came from matching the DNA to germline. The length of the CDR3 is 19 residues. The V gene's germline CDR1 is VENAVY and CDR2 YDSYNSRV. Losses at the gene ends were 4 bases for V and 4 bases for J; bases not matched to a gene: 25. The CDR3 here is CATWELYSTLSVPYYKKLF. CDR3 coding DNA: TGTGCCACCTGGGAATTGTACTCAACTCTATCCGTCCCATATTATAAGAAACTCTTT.

Points on this clone: The limits of the CDR3 on the DNA are not certain, so only TCRdb's listed CDR3 is given. TRGV2 is the V gene, and the J gene was not called. The CDR3 has 23 amino acids, counting both end residues. Germline-derived CDR1 and CDR2 are EGSNGY and YDSYNSKV. This CDR3 is CATWDGFVIQIIIRNSLAVEQHF.

This clone is classed as medium-sized (0.01 to 0.1%). The chain employs TRGV2 and TRGJ1 or TRGJ2. No J segment appears in TCRdb, so it was assigned here by matching the sequence to germline. The CDR3 is made up of 15 amino acids. From germline, CDR1 is EGSNGY and CDR2 YDSYNSKV. With V trimmed by 0 bases and J by 4 bases, 9 bases remained unmatched. In DNA, the CDR3 is TGTGCCACCTGGGACGGGCCTACCGCATATTATAAGAAACTCTTT. It yields the protein CATWDGPTAYYKKLF.

This clone ranks as medium-sized. The chain has TRGV9 and TRGJP1. The J gene, absent from TCRdb, was called here by matching the DNA to germline. The CDR3 totals 15 residues. The germline CDR1 and CDR2 sequences are GITISATS and ISYDGTV (reference sequence). Losses at the gene ends were 0 bases for V and 3 bases for J; bases not matched to a gene: 4. CDR3 DNA: TGTGCCTTGTGGGAGGTGCATCCCACTGGTTGGTTCAAGATATTT. Residues: CALWEVHPTGWFKIF.

This clone counts as medium-sized. The V gene is TRGV4, the J gene TRGJ1 or TRGJ2. Here the J gene came from matching the DNA to germline, since TCRdb omits it. The CDR3 length is 11 residues. With 5 bases clipped from V and 8 bases from J, the junction kept 6 bases outside the gene matches. Germline CDR1 EGSTGY, CDR2 YDSYTSSV. The CDR3 bases are TGTGCCACCTGGGGCCTTCATAAGAAACTCTTT. This translates into CATWGLHKKLF.

This clone was seen many times. The chain has TRGV5 and TRGJ1 or TRGJ2. TCRdb supplies no J gene; here it was assigned by aligning the nucleotide sequence to germline. V trimming: 0 bases; J trimming: 3 bases; junction bases outside the gene matches: 11. The CDR3 length is 16 residues. Germline CDR1 and CDR2: VINAFY and YDVSNSKD. CDR3 in DNA: TGTGCCACCTGGGACAGGCGCCCACTTTCTTATTATAAGAAACTCTTT. This encodes CATWDRRPLSYYKKLF.

By frequency in the sample, this clone is medium-sized. The rearrangement joins TRGV9 to TRGJP1. Assignment of the J gene here rests on matching the DNA to germline, because TCRdb gives none. CDR1 is GITISATS, CDR2 ISYDGTV, per germline (reference sequence). With V trimmed by 3 bases and J by 5 bases, 3 bases remained unmatched. The CDR3 is made up of 13 amino acids. The CDR3 spells CALWETTGWFKIF. CDR3 nucleotides: TGTGCCTTGTGGGAGACAACTGGTTGGTTCAAGATATTT.

Sample share makes this clone medium-sized (0.01 to 0.1%). The genes are TRGV2 and TRGJP2. The J gene, left out of TCRdb, was set here by checking the DNA against germline. This CDR3 comprises 13 residues. Germline CDR1 is EGSNGY and CDR2 is YDSYNSKV. V was clipped by 5 bases and J by 4 bases; unmatched bases: 4. CDR3 protein: CATWGISDWIKTF. CDR3 bases: TGTGCCACCTGGGGAATTAGTGATTGGATCAAGACGTTT.

By frequency in the sample, this clone is medium-sized. The rearrangement joins TRGV2 to TRGJ1 or TRGJ2. No J gene was available from TCRdb, and it was assigned here by a germline match of the DNA. Looked up from germline, CDR1 is EGSNGY and CDR2 is YDSYNSKV. The CDR3 is 17 residues long. Trimming took 9 bases from V and 2 from J; bases not matched to a gene: 22. This CDR3 is CATEETTRWPHYYKKLF. As DNA, the CDR3 is TGTGCCACCGAGGAGACGACCAGGTGGCCACATTATTATAAGAAACTCTTT.

This clone is medium-sized (0.01 to 0.1%) by share. In DNA form, the CDR3 reads TGTGCCACCTGGGACCTCCCGGTTAGGTATAAGAAACTCTTT. This sequence encodes CATWDLPVRYKKLF. This rearrangement joins TRGV8 to TRGJ1 or TRGJ2. The J gene was missing in TCRdb and was found by matching the end of the DNA to germline. Trimming took 4 bases from V and 7 from J; bases not matched to a gene: 13. The CDR3 spans 14 residues. The germline CDR1 and CDR2 sequences are VENAVY and YDSYNSRV.

This clone was seen a few times. CDR3 in amino acids: CATWDAKKKLF. The CDR3 bases are TGTGCCACCTGGGACGCGAAGAAGAAACTCTTT. The genes are TRGV5 and TRGJ1 or TRGJ2. Matching the DNA to germline supplied the J gene, which TCRdb does not give. CDR3 length: 11 amino acids. With V trimmed by 3 bases and J by 10 bases, 6 bases remained unmatched. The germline V gene encodes CDR1 VINAFY and CDR2 YDVSNSKD.

This clone is categorized as medium-sized. V is TRGV8 and J is TRGJ1 or TRGJ2. The J gene was not available in TCRdb and was assigned here by matching the DNA to germline segments. J lost 5 bases, V lost 6 bases, and 10 bases had no gene match. Germline V gene data show CDR1 as VENAVY and CDR2 as YDSYNSRV. The CDR3 is 13 amino acids. CDR3 region: CATWRGVDYKKLF. CDR3 DNA: TGTGCCACCTGGCGTGGGGTAGATTATAAGAAACTCTTT.

By share of the sample, this clone is medium-sized. The chain uses TRGV8 and TRGJP1. The J gene is absent in TCRdb and was assigned here via DNA matching to germline. The V and J ends lost 2 bases and 1 base, in that order; junction bases with no gene match: 1. There are 14 residues in the CDR3. Germline V gene sequence: CDR1 VENAVY, CDR2 YDSYNSRV. For the CDR3, the DNA is TGTGCCACCTGGGATACTACCACTGGTTGGTTCAAGATATTT. This encodes CATWDTTTGWFKIF.

This clone is medium-sized in the sample. V and J are TRGV2 and TRGJP1. No J gene was available from TCRdb, and it was assigned here by a germline match of the DNA. The CDR3 spans 13 residues. Germline CDR1 reads EGSNGY; CDR2 reads YDSYNSKV. Trimming at V came to 0 bases and at J to 10 bases, leaving 5 bases not matched to a gene. The CDR3 sequence: CATWDGHPWFKIF. The CDR3, as DNA: TGTGCCACCTGGGACGGGCATCCTTGGTTCAAGATATTT.

The chain couples TRGV2 to TRGJ1 or TRGJ2. The J gene is not listed in TCRdb, so it was assigned here from a DNA match to germline. CDR1 and CDR2 (germline): EGSNGY, YDSYNSKV. Trimming cost V 1 base and J 4 bases; bases outside gene matches: 10. The CDR3 is 15 residues long. The CDR3 DNA is TGTGCCACCTGGGACGGTCTGGGGGGATATTATAAGAAACTCTTT. Translated, it gives CATWDGLGGYYKKLF.